The subject of this entry is one T cell receptor beta chain. Its antigen remains unidentified. Arm-PCR of CDR3 regions and iRepertoire HTBI primers were used to build TCR beta libraries. MiXCR was run by TCRdb on the multiplex PCR reads, yielding one entry per CDR3 protein. This sample has roughly 470,000 distinct CDR3 sequences, with under 25% found just once. Sample time point: persistent/refractory GD, antithyroid drugs over 5 years with positive TRAb. PBMC RNA was the source of the TCR library. Graves' disease diagnosis followed American Thyroid Association guidelines. This sample was included in a study of regulatory T cells in long-lasting Graves disease. The trim removed 6 bases at V and 4 bases at J, leaving 5 bases unmatched. This CDR3 is built from 14 residues. CDR1 is MNHNS, CDR2 SASEGT, per germline. Study observations and caveats: TRBV28 was favored in persistent disease, as were TRBJ1-2 and TRBJ2-5.

This chain uses TRBV6-1 with TRBJ2-7, with 11 bases aligning to TRBD2. Sequences were derived from peripheral blood mononuclear cells (PBMCs), sampled when the disease was refractory, from a patient treated with antithyroid drugs. This clonotype was sampled from a female donor with Graves disease. The CDR3 coding sequence is TGTGCCAGCAGCCGACTAGCGGGGAAATACGAGCAGTACTTC. Its protein is CASSRLAGKYEQYF.